The 8 T cell receptor beta chains in this list originate from one sample, sequenced in a study of blood T cells in healthy people across ages. A second PCR of roughly 6 to 12 cycles used a sample-barcoded 5' primer and a J-beta primer mix. TCRdb used MiXCR to reprocess the 5' RACE reads, holding one entry per CDR3 protein. Of about 970,000 distinct CDR3 sequences in the sample, roughly 47% are singletons; the top ten hold about a fifth. The sequenced sample consisted of blood. These receptor sequences come from a woman between 55 and 75 years old in good health.

V is TRBV30 and J is TRBJ1-2; the D is unclear. The CDR3 spans 14 residues. V lost 0 bases, J lost 6 bases, and 14 bases lay in between. The germline CDR1 and CDR2 sequences are GTSNPN and SVGIG (reference sequence). The CDR3 coding sequence is TGTGCCTGGAGTGTACCCGGATATGGGGATGGCTACACCTTC. As protein: CAWSVPGYGDGYTF.

The CDR3 here is CAWRPGLAGSHQETQYF. DNA for the CDR3: TGTGCCTGGAGGCCGGGACTAGCGGGAAGCCACCAAGAGACCCAGTACTTC. The V gene is TRBV30, the J gene TRBJ2-5; 13 nucleotides align to TRBD2. This CDR3 comprises 17 residues. The V segment lost 3 bases and the J segment 0 bases; nucleotides outside the gene matches: 7. From germline, CDR1 is GTSNPN and CDR2 SVGIG (reference sequence). The complete variable domain, with remaining parts taken from reference TRBV30 and TRBJ2-5, reads SQTIHQWPATLVQPVGSPLSLECTVEGTSNPNLYWYRQAAGRGLQLLFYSVGIGQISSEVPQNLSASRPQDRQFILSSKKLLLSDSGFYLCAWRPGLAGSHQETQYFGPGTRLLVL.

The chain links TRBV7-9 to TRBJ2-1; 10 bases match TRBD2. This CDR3 spans 15 amino acids. V shed 5 bases and J 9 bases; nucleotides not matched to a gene: 10. The germline CDR1 and CDR2 sequences are SEHNR and FQNEAQ (reference sequence). The CDR3 protein is CASSQLAGKGGEQFF. DNA of the CDR3: TGTGCCAGCAGCCAACTAGCGGGAAAGGGGGGTGAGCAGTTCTTC.

The chain couples TRBV28 to TRBJ2-5; no reliable D call. The end of the DNA is better explained by TRBJ2-7, so the J call may be wrong. CDR1 MDHEN and CDR2 SYDVKM come from the germline V gene. The CDR3 is 13 residues long. CDR3 coding DNA: TGTGCCAGCAGTTTAAGAGTACGCTACGAGCAGTACTTC. Translating it yields CASSLRVRYEQYF.

V usage is TRBV20-1 and J usage is TRBJ2-4, with D unclear. The J call may be mistaken, given a closer DNA end match to TRBJ2-5. CDR3 size: 14 residues. Germline CDR1 DFQATT, CDR2 SNEGSKA (reference sequence). The CDR3 protein is CSAKTRYSRETQYF. The CDR3 nucleotides are TGCAGTGCTAAGACCCGCTACAGCCGAGAGACCCAGTACTTC.

This clonotype was observed a handful of times. The V and J genes are TRBV11-2 and TRBJ2-4, with TRBD1 identical over 7 bases. The J call may be in error: the DNA end matches TRBJ2-7 better. CDR3 length equals 12 residues. From germline, CDR1 is SGHAT and CDR2 FQNNGV. The CDR3 region is CASSGGQLEQYF. CDR3 in DNA: TGTGCCAGCAGCGGGGGACAGCTCGAGCAGTACTTC.

The sample holds a few counts of this clonotype. The chain employs TRBV5-1 and TRBJ2-7; D not certain. Germline V CDR1 and CDR2: SGHRS, YFSETQ. The CDR3 contains 13 residues. The ends were cut back, 1 base at V and 3 bases at J, with 8 bases in the middle. The CDR3 nucleotides read TGCGCCAGCAGCTTGACACTTGACTACGAGCAGTACTTC. It translates to CASSLTLDYEQYF. Drawing the rest from reference TRBV5-1 and TRBJ2-7, the complete variable domain is KAGVTQTPRYLIKTRGQQVTLSCSPISGHRSVSWYQQTPGQGLQFLFEYFSETQRNKGNFPGRFSGRQFSNSRSEMNVSTLELGDSALYLCASSLTLDYEQYFGPGTRLTVT.

J is TRBJ1-5 and V is TRBV4-1; no definite D call. V lost 8 bases and J 5 bases, leaving 25 bases between the germline ends. Per germline, CDR1 MGHRA and CDR2 YSYEKL. There are 17 residues in the CDR3. The CDR3 coding sequence is TGCGCCAGCGGACCGACCCGCCCCGTCTCCAAGGATCAGCCCCAGCATTTT. This codes for CASGPTRPVSKDQPQHF.